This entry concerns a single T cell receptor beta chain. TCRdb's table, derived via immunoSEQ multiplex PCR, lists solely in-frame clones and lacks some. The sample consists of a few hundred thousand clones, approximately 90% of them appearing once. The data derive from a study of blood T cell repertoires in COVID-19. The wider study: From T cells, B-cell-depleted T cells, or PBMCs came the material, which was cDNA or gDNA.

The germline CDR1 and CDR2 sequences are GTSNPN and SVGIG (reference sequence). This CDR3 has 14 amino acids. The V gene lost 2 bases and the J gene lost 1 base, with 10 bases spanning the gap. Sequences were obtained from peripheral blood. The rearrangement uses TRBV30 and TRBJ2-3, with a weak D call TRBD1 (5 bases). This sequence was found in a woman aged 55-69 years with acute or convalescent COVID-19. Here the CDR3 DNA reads TGTGCCTGGAGTTTAGGACAAGGCACAGATACGCAGTATTTT. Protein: CAWSLGQGTDTQYF.